The next 31 T cell receptor beta chains were all read from a single sample in a study of OX40 agonist ivuxolimab in advanced cancers. Clones were read by immunoSEQ multiplex PCR, and TCRdb kept only the in-frame ones, dropping some. The table lists roughly 45,000 clones, 88% of them singletons. The sample was CD4+ or CD8+ T cells sorted from blood, taken in a trial of the OX40 agonist ivuxolimab. The receptors derive from an adult with an advanced solid tumor such as melanoma, head and neck, liver or kidney cancer.

The J gene is TRBJ1-1, the V gene TRBV28; D might be TRBD1 (5 bases). V lost 7 bases and J lost 0, with 18 bases in between. The CDR3 extends over 16 amino acids. From germline, CDR1 is MDHEN and CDR2 SYDVKM. CDR3 residues: CASTRRGGTLNTEAFF. CDR3 DNA sequence: TGTGCCAGCACCCGTCGGGGGGGGACCTTGAACACTGAAGCTTTCTTT.

In DNA form, the CDR3 reads TGTGCCAGCAGCGCGGGACAGGGTTCCTACAATGAGCAGTTCTTC. It is translated as CASSAGQGSYNEQFF. The chain couples TRBV5-4 to TRBJ2-1; TRBD1 matches 9 bases. The V and J ends lost 4 bases and 1 base, in that order; junction bases with no gene match: 3. Germline assignment: CDR1 SGHNT and CDR2 YYREEE (reference sequence). The CDR3 sequence is 15 residues long.

This clone was recorded a few times. The chain is built from TRBV13 and TRBJ1-6, with D unclear. CDR3 length: 12 residues. V dropped 5 bases and J dropped 5 bases, with 4 bases sitting between them. Germline V gene lookup returns CDR1 PRHDT and CDR2 FYEKMQ (reference sequence). CDR3 in amino acids: CASSEHNSPLHF. The CDR3 nucleotides read TGTGCCAGCAGCGAGCATAATTCACCCCTCCACTTT.

This clone was detected only once. The CDR3 spells CASQGQGVWEQYF. CDR3 nucleotides: TGTGCCAGTCAAGGACAGGGGGTCTGGGAGCAGTACTTC. The V gene is TRBV19, the J gene TRBJ2-7; 10 nucleotides match TRBD1. Per the germline V gene, CDR1 is LNHDA and CDR2 is SQIVND (reference sequence). The CDR3 is 13 amino acids. V was clipped by 8 bases and J by 7 bases; unmatched bases: 8. The entire variable domain, with the rest obtained from reference TRBV19 and TRBJ2-7, is as follows: DGGITQSPKYLFRKEGQNVTLSCEQNLNHDAMYWYRQDPGQGLRLIYYSQIVNDFQKGDIAEGYSVSREKKESFPLTVTSAQKNPTAFYLCASQGQGVWEQYFGPGTRLTVT.

This sequence joins TRBV5-6 and TRBJ1-1; D gene uncertain. CDR1 and CDR2 from the germline V gene are SGHDT and YYEEEE. CDR3 size: 13 residues. Trimming took off 3 bases at V and 1 base at J, with 7 bases between the two ends. The CDR3 loop reads CASSSKTNTEAFF. The CDR3 nucleotides read TGTGCCAGCAGCTCAAAGACGAACACTGAAGCTTTCTTT.

As for this clone: One junction end does not reproduce the germline sequence, and a read error may be involved. V is TRBV15 and J is TRBJ2-3; maybe TRBD1 (6 bases). This CDR3 contains 14 residues. Looked up from germline, CDR1 is LNHNV and CDR2 is YYDKDF (reference sequence). DNA for the CDR3: TGTGCCACCAGCCGAGACAGGAACACAGATACGCAGTATTTT. Encoded protein: CATSRDRNTDTQYF.

The V call is TRBV18, the J call TRBJ1-2, with 7 bases fitting TRBD1. In germline, CDR1 is KGHSH, CDR2 LQKENI. The CDR3 length is 13 residues. Trimming at V came to 4 bases and at J to 7 bases, leaving 6 bases not matched to a gene. The DNA of the CDR3 is TGTGCCAGCTCACTGACAGGGAATAGTGGCTACACCTTC. This translates into CASSLTGNSGYTF.

This clone appeared a few times. The chain combines TRBV27 with TRBJ1-6; D unresolved. The V and J ends lost 4 bases and 7 bases respectively, with 5 bases between them. This CDR3 comprises 12 residues. Per the germline V gene, CDR1 is MNHEY and CDR2 is SMNVEV (reference sequence). The DNA of the CDR3 is TGTGCCAGCAGTTATCAAAATTCACCCCTCCACTTT. Translation gives CASSYQNSPLHF.

The rearrangement uses TRBV7-2 and TRBJ2-7; possibly TRBD2 for D (6 bases). The germline gives CDR1 SGHTA, CDR2 FQGNSA. The CDR3 spans 14 residues. V was shortened by 1 base and J by 3 bases, with 10 bases between the two germline ends. CDR3 DNA sequence: TGTGCCAGCAGCTTAGGGGACTGGGACTACGAGCAGTACTTC. It yields the protein CASSLGDWDYEQYF. The full variable domain, completed using reference TRBV7-2 and TRBJ2-7, is GAGVSQSPSNKVTEKGKDVELRCDPISGHTALYWYRQSLGQGLEFLIYFQGNSAPDKSGLPSDRFSAERTGGSVSTLTIQRTQQEDSAVYLCASSLGDWDYEQYFGPGTRLTVT.

The V and J genes are TRBV9 and TRBJ2-7, with a possible D match to TRBD1 (5 bases). The germline V and J ends were trimmed by 4 bases and 0 bases, with 14 bases remaining between them. Germline CDR1 SGDLS, CDR2 YYNGEE. This CDR3 is 15 amino acids long. CDR3 bases: TGTGCCAGCAGCCCACGGACGGACAACTCCTACGAGCAGTACTTC. Translation: CASSPRTDNSYEQYF.

This sequence joins TRBV5-1 and TRBJ1-1; D perhaps matches TRBD1 (5 bases). V gave up 3 bases and J gave up 5 bases, with 14 bases separating them. The CDR3 covers 14 residues. Looked up from germline, CDR1 is SGHRS and CDR2 is YFSETQ. CDR3 residues: CASSWGDLRTEAFF. As DNA, the CDR3 is TGCGCCAGCAGCTGGGGGGACCTCAGGACTGAAGCTTTCTTT.

The chain is built from TRBV19 and TRBJ2-1; D is unclear. This CDR3 region has 14 residues. The germline gives CDR1 LNHDA, CDR2 SQIVND (reference sequence). V lost 10 bases to trimming and J lost 7 bases, with 20 bases between them. The CDR3 bases are TGTGCCACCCAGACGGGCCTCGAGCGAAATGAGCAGTTCTTC. Translated, it gives CATQTGLERNEQFF.

The chain uses TRBV7-2 and TRBJ1-2; 8 bases map to TRBD1. From germline, CDR1 is SGHTA and CDR2 FQGNSA. After removal of 4 bases from V and 5 bases from J, the junction contained 15 bases not matched to a gene. This CDR3 region has 17 residues. The CDR3 loop reads CASSSRSYGTGGYGYTF. In DNA, the CDR3 is TGTGCCAGCAGCTCAAGGAGTTACGGGACAGGAGGGTATGGCTACACCTTC.

The V gene is TRBV28, the J gene TRBJ2-5; 8 nucleotides align to TRBD2. Trimming took 6 bases from V and 5 from J; bases not matched to a gene: 11. From germline, CDR1 is MDHEN and CDR2 SYDVKM. This CDR3 spans 15 amino acids. The chain's CDR3 is CASSSPGLGGETQYF. The CDR3 DNA reads TGTGCCAGCAGCAGCCCGGGACTAGGGGGGGAGACCCAGTACTTC.

This chain joins TRBV9 and TRBJ1-6; no firm D call. This CDR3 has 15 amino acids. Germline-derived CDR1 and CDR2 are SGDLS and YYNGEE. V was cut by 4 bases and J by 7 bases, with 15 bases left in between. CDR3 DNA: TGTGCCAGCAGCCCCGAGGAGCTTTCAAATTCACCCCTCCACTTT. This encodes CASSPEELSNSPLHF.

V usage is TRBV11-2 and J usage is TRBJ2-3; 8 nucleotides line up with TRBD2. The CDR3 is 18 residues long. Trimming cost V 5 bases and J 6 bases; bases outside gene matches: 19. In germline, CDR1 is SGHAT, CDR2 FQNNGV. Written as DNA, the CDR3 is TGTGCCAGCAGCGGTCACGCGGGAGGTCTGTCCCCGGGGGATACGCAGTATTTT. Translating it yields CASSGHAGGLSPGDTQYF.

The gene calls are TRBV5-6 and TRBJ1-2, with TRBD1 identical over 8 bases. The V segment lost 5 bases and the J segment 2 bases; nucleotides outside the gene matches: 5. From germline, CDR1 is SGHDT and CDR2 YYEEEE. This CDR3 is built from 14 residues. CDR3 amino acids: CASRYTGGNYGYTF. CDR3 coding DNA: TGTGCCAGCAGGTACACAGGGGGGAACTATGGCTACACCTTC.

CDR3 nucleotide sequence: TGTGCCAGCAGCCTTCGACAGGCCTTGCGCACTGAAGCTTTCTTT. Encoded protein: CASSLRQALRTEAFF. V and J are TRBV11-2 and TRBJ1-1, with D perhaps TRBD1 (6 bases). In germline, CDR1 is SGHAT, CDR2 FQNNGV. Between the trimmed V and J ends, which lost 5 bases and 4 bases, there was a span of 17 bases. The CDR3 is 15 amino acids.

The rearrangement uses TRBV15 and TRBJ1-3, with D possibly TRBD1 on 6 matching bases. The CDR3 covers 15 residues. CDR1 is LNHNV, CDR2 YYDKDF, per germline (reference sequence). Between the trimmed V and J ends, which lost 5 bases and 2 bases, there was a span of 13 bases. The CDR3 is CATSRPGEAGNTIYF. As DNA, the CDR3 is TGTGCCACCAGCCGCCCAGGGGAAGCTGGAAACACCATATATTTT.

About this clone itself: An end of the junction differs from the germline gene, which may be a read error. The chain combines TRBV14 with TRBJ2-2; D not certain. The CDR3 is 14 amino acids. The germline gives CDR1 SGHDN, CDR2 FVKESK. This CDR3 is CASRVLGNAGELFF. In DNA form, the CDR3 reads TGTGCCAGCAGGGTCCTAGGGAACGCCGGGGAGCTGTTTTTT.

The V and J genes are TRBV6-1 and TRBJ1-3; tentatively, D is TRBD1 (5 bases). V was pared by 2 bases and J by 0 bases, with 11 bases between. Germline loops: CDR1 MNHNS, CDR2 SASEGT. The CDR3 contains 16 residues. The CDR3 nucleotides read TGTGCCAGCAGTGAACTTCGGGGCGGCTCTGGAAACACCATATATTTT. Its protein is CASSELRGGSGNTIYF.

The rearrangement uses TRBV7-2 and TRBJ1-1; tentatively, D is TRBD1 (6 bases). Deletions cut 4 bases from V and 1 base from J, with 10 bases between. The CDR3 sequence is 14 residues long. The germline CDR1 and CDR2 sequences are SGHTA and FQGNSA. CDR3 in DNA: TGTGCCAGCAGCTGGGGGCATCAGAACACTGAAGCTTTCTTT. Translated, it gives CASSWGHQNTEAFF.

In nucleotides, the CDR3 is TGTGCCAGCATGAGCGGGGGGGTAGATACGCAGTATTTT. Its protein product is CASMSGGVDTQYF. The gene calls are TRBV25-1 and TRBJ2-3; 10 nucleotides line up with TRBD2. CDR1 is MGHDK and CDR2 is SYGVNS in the germline V gene. This CDR3 is built from 13 residues. V shed 7 bases, J shed 5 bases, and the junction held 3 bases outside the gene matches.

This sequence joins TRBV7-7 and TRBJ2-5; D may be TRBD1 (5 bases). CDR3 length equals 14 residues. Trimming took 5 bases from V and 1 from J, leaving 11 bases between them. Germline V gene data show CDR1 as SSHAT and CDR2 as FNYEAQ (reference sequence). This chain's CDR3 is CASSESQVQETQYF. The CDR3 DNA reads TGTGCCAGCAGCGAATCACAGGTCCAAGAGACCCAGTACTTC.

V and J are TRBV4-1 and TRBJ2-7; tentatively, D is TRBD1 or TRBD2 (6 bases each). CDR3 size: 13 residues. Trimming cost V 5 bases and J 1 base, with 9 bases left between them. Germline V CDR1 and CDR2: MGHRA, YSYEKL. The CDR3 region is CASSWGASYEQYF. CDR3 coding DNA: TGCGCCAGCAGCTGGGGGGCGTCCTACGAGCAGTACTTC.

The gene calls are TRBV7-2 and TRBJ2-3; possible D gene TRBD1, 5 bases. This CDR3 has 14 amino acids. With 4 bases removed from V and 0 bases from J, the gap between germline ends came to 8 bases. Germline CDR1 and CDR2: SGHTA and FQGNSA. The CDR3 DNA follows: TGTGCCAGCAGCTGGGCAGGGAGCACAGATACGCAGTATTTT. Its translation is CASSWAGSTDTQYF. Using reference TRBV7-2 and TRBJ2-3 for the parts outside the CDR3, the full variable domain is GAGVSQSPSNKVTEKGKDVELRCDPISGHTALYWYRQSLGQGLEFLIYFQGNSAPDKSGLPSDRFSAERTGGSVSTLTIQRTQQEDSAVYLCASSWAGSTDTQYFGPGTRLTVL.

The chain is built from TRBV18 and TRBJ2-7; TRBD1 aligns across 10 bases. The CDR3 runs 15 residues. Trimming took 6 bases from V and 0 from J; bases not matched to a gene: 5. CDR1 is KGHSH and CDR2 is LQKENI in the germline V gene. In DNA, the CDR3 is TGTGCCAGCTCCGTGGGACAGGGGAACTCCTACGAGCAGTACTTC. It codes for CASSVGQGNSYEQYF.

The chain has TRBV7-9 and TRBJ2-7, with TRBD2 as a possible D gene (6 bases). V lost 1 base and J 5 bases, leaving 15 bases between the germline ends. CDR1 is SEHNR, CDR2 FQNEAQ, per germline (reference sequence). There are 15 residues in the CDR3. In DNA form, the CDR3 reads TGTGCCAGCAGCTTAGGTACTAGCCAACGAGACGAGCAGTACTTC. Protein product: CASSLGTSQRDEQYF.

The chain combines TRBV6-6 with TRBJ2-7, with 9 bases that match TRBD1. The CDR3 runs to 15 residues. From germline, CDR1 is MNHNY and CDR2 SVGAGI (reference sequence). The J segment lost 4 bases and the V segment lost 0 bases, leaving 4 bases of the junction unmatched. CDR3 nucleotide sequence: TGTGCCAGCAGTTACTCCGGGACAGGGTCTTACGAGCAGTACTTC. It codes for CASSYSGTGSYEQYF.

The chain joins TRBV5-6 to TRBJ1-6; D may be TRBD1 (5 bases). Germline CDR1 is SGHDT and CDR2 is YYEEEE. The CDR3 runs 15 residues. Trimming shortened V by 2 bases and J by 7 bases, and 13 bases separated the two germline ends. CDR3 DNA: TGTGCCAGCAGCTTTCGCAGGGTGGGAAATTCACCCCTCCACTTT. Translating it yields CASSFRRVGNSPLHF. Combining the CDR3 with reference TRBV5-6 and TRBJ1-6 gives the whole variable domain DAGVTQSPTHLIKTRGQQVTLRCSPKSGHDTVSWYQQALGQGPQFIFQYYEEEERQRGNFPDRFSGHQFPNYSSELNVNALLLGDSALYLCASSFRRVGNSPLHFGNGTRLTVT.

The chain uses TRBV4-2 and TRBJ2-2; 8 bases are a match to TRBD2. Germline V gene lookup returns CDR1 LGHNA and CDR2 YNFKEQ. This CDR3 has 17 residues. V lost 5 bases, J lost 3 bases, and 11 bases stayed unmatched. CDR3 residues: CASSSPGGRFYTGELFF. DNA for the CDR3: TGTGCCAGCAGCTCCCCGGGGGGGCGTTTTTACACCGGGGAGCTGTTTTTT.